The entry that follows covers one T cell receptor (beta chain) sequence. Its matching antigen is unknown. 13 Jbeta primers and 60 Vbeta primers were used for the PCR. Libraries were prepared by immunoSEQ multiplex PCR; TCRdb keeps only in-frame clonotypes and omits some of them. The table has about 160,000 clones, around 79% seen once. V was pared by 6 bases and J by 4 bases, with 5 bases of the junction left unmatched. This CDR3 spans 14 amino acids. Germline loops: CDR1 MNHEY, CDR2 SMNVEV (reference sequence). The data stem from a study of cytomegalovirus exposure and HLA in healthy donors. General study findings and limits: In a later analysis, a missense DCLRE1C variant was linked to TCR beta V- and J-gene trimming.

Sequencing used PBMCs. This chain uses TRBV27 with TRBJ2-5, with TRBD1 identical over 10 bases. This sequence was found in a female donor in good health and CMV-seronegative. The CDR3 nucleotides are TGTGCCAGCAGCCCTCGACAGGGGGCAGAGACCCAGTACTTC. The encoded protein is CASSPRQGAETQYF.